Each of the 17 T cell receptor beta chains below was sequenced from the same sample in a study of human T cells and chemical hapten exposure. TCRdb passed the RACE reads through MiXCR, listing each CDR3 protein once. Of 65,000 to 90,000 distinct CDR3 sequences in the sample, 6.5% to 8% were seen once. Specified time point: patch test 2, 6 weeks after DPC sensitization. Treatment defined: therapeutic diphenylcyclopropenone sensitization with weekly scalp DPC. The sample here was whole blood, taken in connection with sensitization to the hapten diphenylcyclopropenone (DPC). The receptor source for this set is a woman between 25 and 40 years old with alopecia areata. Some clones in this sample may be carry-over from other donors' samples.

This clonotype was seen repeatedly, ten times or more. The chain has TRBV30 and TRBJ2-1; TRBD1 agrees at 9 bases. Per the germline V gene, CDR1 is GTSNPN and CDR2 is SVGIG (reference sequence). V shed 0 bases and J 6 bases; nucleotides not matched to a gene: 15. The CDR3 contains 18 residues. CDR3 protein: CAWSVYGAGTGSLNEQFF. The CDR3 nucleotides are TGTGCCTGGAGTGTTTATGGCGCCGGGACAGGGTCCCTCAATGAGCAGTTCTTC. The full variable domain, rest sourced from reference TRBV30 and TRBJ2-1, is SQTIHQWPATLVQPVGSPLSLECTVEGTSNPNLYWYRQAAGRGLQLLFYSVGIGQISSEVPQNLSASRPQDRQFILSSKKLLLSDSGFYLCAWSVYGAGTGSLNEQFFGPGTRLTVL.

This clonotype was counted ten times or more. The V and J genes are TRBV6-5 and TRBJ2-2; tentative D call: TRBD2 (5 bases). CDR1 MNHEY and CDR2 SVGAGI come from the germline V gene. The CDR3 loop spans 15 amino acids. V dropped 6 bases and J dropped 6 bases, with 17 bases sitting between them. The DNA of the CDR3 is TGTGCCAGCAGGTCACCGGGTCGGGAAGCCGGGGAGCTGTTTTTT. Protein sequence: CASRSPGREAGELFF.

In its sample, this clonotype was seen a few times. The chain has TRBV18 and TRBJ2-6; 7 nucleotides align to TRBD1. The germline gives CDR1 KGHSH, CDR2 LQKENI. This CDR3 spans 16 amino acids. Trimming took 0 bases from V and 2 from J; bases not matched to a gene: 1. The CDR3 sequence: CASSPPQGAGANVLTF. The CDR3 DNA follows: TGTGCCAGCTCACCACCCCAGGGGGCTGGGGCCAACGTCCTGACTTTC.

This clonotype was detected a few times. The chain links TRBV15 to TRBJ2-3; D gene uncertain. The CDR3 runs to 15 residues. V was clipped by 5 bases and J by 4 bases, with 16 bases between them. CDR1 is LNHNV, CDR2 YYDKDF, per germline (reference sequence). CDR3 loop: CATSRRTAPADTQYF. The CDR3 bases are TGTGCCACCAGCCGGCGGACCGCCCCGGCAGATACGCAGTATTTT.

This clonotype was counted many times. The chain combines TRBV27 with TRBJ1-1; TRBD1 is a possible D gene (6 bases). The CDR3 spans 12 residues. V lost 4 bases to trimming and J lost 11 bases, with 14 bases between them. The germline CDR1 and CDR2 sequences are MNHEY and SMNVEV (reference sequence). CDR3 sequence (DNA): TGTGCCAGCAGTTCTCGGCAGGGGCAGGCTTTCTTT. Encoded protein: CASSSRQGQAFF.

The V gene is TRBV30, the J gene TRBJ1-1; D remains ambiguous. CDR3 length equals 13 residues. Trimming pared 0 bases from V and 0 bases from J, leaving 5 bases between. The germline CDR1 and CDR2 sequences are GTSNPN and SVGIG (reference sequence). The CDR3 DNA is TGTGCCTGGAGTGTAACCGTGAACACTGAAGCTTTCTTT. Its protein product is CAWSVTVNTEAFF.

This clonotype was observed at least ten times. The J gene is TRBJ2-3, the V gene TRBV11-2, with no clear D. This CDR3 contains 14 residues. Per the germline V gene, CDR1 is SGHAT and CDR2 is FQNNGV. V was pared by 0 bases and J by 6 bases, with 10 bases between. The CDR3 DNA follows: TGTGCCAGCAGCTTAGATGGACGTATGGATACGCAGTATTTT. It specifies CASSLDGRMDTQYF.

In its sample, this clonotype was seen many times. The chain uses TRBV11-2 and TRBJ2-4, with TRBD2 matching over 14 bases. CDR1 and CDR2 from the germline V gene are SGHAT and FQNNGV. The CDR3 length is 17 residues. Trimming took 1 base from V and 4 from J; bases not matched to a gene: 3. This chain's CDR3 is CASSLGGLAGVKNIQYF. For the CDR3, the DNA is TGTGCCAGCAGCTTAGGGGGACTAGCGGGGGTAAAAAACATTCAGTACTTC.

The sample holds many counts of this clonotype. V is TRBV12-3 or TRBV12-4 and J is TRBJ2-7, with D maybe TRBD1 (5 bases). V lost 1 base to trimming and J lost 1 base, with 11 bases between them. The CDR3 totals 15 residues. The CDR3 DNA follows: TGTGCCAGCAGTTTAGTGGCAGGGTTTTCCTACGAGCAGTACTTC. It translates to CASSLVAGFSYEQYF.

The J gene is TRBJ2-3, the V gene TRBV20-1; D uncertain. The V and J ends lost 5 bases and 2 bases respectively, with 17 bases between them. In germline, CDR1 is DFQATT, CDR2 SNEGSKA (reference sequence). The CDR3 sequence is 15 residues long. The CDR3 nucleotides are TGCAGTGCTCCTGCAGTAAGTCCGTACACAGATACGCAGTATTTT. Protein product: CSAPAVSPYTDTQYF.

The V gene is TRBV30, the J gene TRBJ1-6; a weak D match, TRBD1 (6 bases). Germline values: CDR1 GTSNPN, CDR2 SVGIG (reference sequence). V lost 2 bases and J 3 bases, leaving 17 bases between the germline ends. The CDR3 sequence is 17 residues long. The CDR3 here is CAWSPQLQGFYNSPLHF. The CDR3 nucleotides read TGTGCCTGGAGTCCACAGTTACAGGGCTTCTATAATTCACCCCTCCACTTT.

This chain links TRBV20-1 with TRBJ2-2; the match to TRBD2 covers 12 bases. The CDR3 is made up of 17 amino acids. Per germline, CDR1 DFQATT and CDR2 SNEGSKA (reference sequence). J was trimmed by 7 bases and V by 2 bases; bases with no gene match: 11. Written as DNA, the CDR3 is TGCAGTGCTAGACTAGCGGGGGGGCTCTTTTCGAGCGGGGAGCTGTTTTTT. This encodes CSARLAGGLFSSGELFF.

In this sample, this clonotype turned up many times. The chain couples TRBV25-1 to TRBJ1-6; D not resolved. This CDR3 is built from 19 residues. The V end lost 4 bases, the J end lost 0 bases, and 19 bases lay between the germline ends. CDR1 is MGHDK, CDR2 SYGVNS, per germline. This chain's CDR3 is CASSGVAGSRSSYNSPLHF. CDR3 bases: TGTGCCAGCAGTGGGGTTGCGGGGTCCCGAAGCTCCTATAATTCACCCCTCCACTTT. Using reference TRBV25-1 and TRBJ1-6 for the parts outside the CDR3, the full variable domain is EADIYQTPRYLVIGTGKKITLECSQTMGHDKMYWYQQDPGMELHLIHYSYGVNSTEKGDLSSESTVSRIRTEHFPLTLESARPSHTSQYLCASSGVAGSRSSYNSPLHFGNGTRLTVT.

Only a few counts were recorded for this clonotype. The chain uses TRBV18 and TRBJ1-1, with D tentatively TRBD1 (5 bases). Germline V gives CDR1 KGHSH, CDR2 LQKENI. This CDR3 comprises 15 residues. V was cut by 3 bases and J by 5 bases, with 16 bases left in between. The CDR3 is CASSPWGGRRTEAFF. The CDR3 DNA is TGTGCCAGCTCACCTTGGGGGGGTAGGAGGACTGAAGCTTTCTTT. Complete variable domain (other parts from reference TRBV18 and TRBJ1-1): NAGVMQNPRHLVRRRGQEARLRCSPMKGHSHVYWYRQLPEEGLKFMVYLQKENIIDESGMPKERFSAEFPKEGPSILRIQQVVRGDSAAYFCASSPWGGRRTEAFFGQGTRLTVV.

This clonotype was recorded at least ten times. The V call is TRBV6-6, the J call TRBJ1-5, with D unresolved. The CDR3 covers 20 residues. V was clipped by 2 bases and J by 6 bases, with 29 bases between them. CDR1 is MNHNY and CDR2 is SVGAGI in the germline V gene (reference sequence). The CDR3: CASSYPISRYWTDVGQPQHF. CDR3 in DNA: TGTGCCAGCAGTTACCCAATCTCCAGATATTGGACGGACGTAGGTCAGCCCCAGCATTTT.

This rearrangement joins TRBV5-1 to TRBJ1-2, with D maybe TRBD1 (6 bases). This CDR3 comprises 13 residues. V dropped 0 bases and J dropped 3 bases, with 6 bases sitting between them. Germline-derived CDR1 and CDR2 are SGHRS and YFSETQ. In nucleotides, the CDR3 is TGCGCCAGCAGCTTGGAGGGGGACTATGGCTACACCTTC. This codes for CASSLEGDYGYTF.

Details on this clonotype: One base away lies a much larger clone, so this may be a sequencing read error. This chain uses TRBV6-1 with TRBJ1-6; D is unclear. Germline V gene sequence: CDR1 MNHNS, CDR2 SASEGT. Trimming shortened V by 5 bases and J by 3 bases, and 5 bases separated the two germline ends. The CDR3 spans 13 residues. The CDR3: CASSKVYNSPLHF. The CDR3 DNA follows: TGTGCCAGCAGTAAAGTCTATAATTCACCCCTCCACTTT.